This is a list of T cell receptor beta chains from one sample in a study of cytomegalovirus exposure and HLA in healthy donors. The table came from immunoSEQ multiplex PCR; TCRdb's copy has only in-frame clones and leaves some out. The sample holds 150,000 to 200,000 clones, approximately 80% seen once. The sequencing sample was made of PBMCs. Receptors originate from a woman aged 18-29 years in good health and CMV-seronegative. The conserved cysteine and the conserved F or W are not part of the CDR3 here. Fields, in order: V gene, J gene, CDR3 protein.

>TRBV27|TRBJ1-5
ASSFRGYSNQPQH
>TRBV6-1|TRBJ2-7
ASTESGGGWYEQY
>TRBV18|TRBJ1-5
ASAWTGDAQPQH
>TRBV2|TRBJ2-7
ASSEARGWYEQY
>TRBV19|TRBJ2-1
ASSIAPAGGLV
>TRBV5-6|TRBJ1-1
ASSGQGKDEAF
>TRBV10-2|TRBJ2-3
ASGGFDTQY
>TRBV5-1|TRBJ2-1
ASSPNPGLGYNEQF
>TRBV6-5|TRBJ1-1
ASSYQGTGLNTEAF
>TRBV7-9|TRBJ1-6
SSSLYDRAGSPLH
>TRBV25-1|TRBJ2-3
ASSEYLAVTGTQY
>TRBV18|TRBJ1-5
ASSSTRSGAQH
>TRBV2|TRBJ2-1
ASSSAGGPLNEQF
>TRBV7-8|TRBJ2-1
ASSILSGTTYNEQF
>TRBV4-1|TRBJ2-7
ASSQRTSGGSYEQY
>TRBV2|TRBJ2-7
ASSSGLAGGHLDYEQY
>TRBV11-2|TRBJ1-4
ASSSGVATNEKLF
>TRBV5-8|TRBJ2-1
ASRARDKYNEQF
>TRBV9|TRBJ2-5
ASTLSQVGETQY